The T cell receptor (beta chain) described here comes from a study of blood T cells in healthy people across ages. Trimming took 7 bases from V and 9 from J, leaving 20 bases between them. CDR1 and CDR2 (germline): SGHRS, YFSETQ. The CDR3 runs 14 residues. Primers used in a second PCR of about 7 to 12 cycles were a sample-barcoded 5' primer and a J-beta primer mix. Researchers report that a template-switch adaptor with 12 random nucleotides tagged each cDNA molecule. TCRdb redid the calling of the 5' RACE reads with MiXCR, one entry per CDR3 protein. This table holds 650,000 to 700,000 distinct CDR3 sequences, roughly 32% found once. Researchers isolated at least 7 million PBMCs per sample.

This chain links TRBV5-1 with TRBJ2-1; tentative D call: TRBD2 (8 bases). This TCR was recovered from an elderly woman in good health. Material for sequencing was blood. The DNA for the CDR3 is TGCGCCAGCCAGGGGGTTAGCGGGACTGGTGAGCAGTTCTTC. Translating it yields CASQGVSGTGEQFF. Full variable domain (outside the CDR3, taken from reference TRBV5-1 and TRBJ2-1): KAGVTQTPRYLIKTRGQQVTLSCSPISGHRSVSWYQQTPGQGLQFLFEYFSETQRNKGNFPGRFSGRQFSNSRSEMNVSTLELGDSALYLCASQGVSGTGEQFFGPGTRLTVL.